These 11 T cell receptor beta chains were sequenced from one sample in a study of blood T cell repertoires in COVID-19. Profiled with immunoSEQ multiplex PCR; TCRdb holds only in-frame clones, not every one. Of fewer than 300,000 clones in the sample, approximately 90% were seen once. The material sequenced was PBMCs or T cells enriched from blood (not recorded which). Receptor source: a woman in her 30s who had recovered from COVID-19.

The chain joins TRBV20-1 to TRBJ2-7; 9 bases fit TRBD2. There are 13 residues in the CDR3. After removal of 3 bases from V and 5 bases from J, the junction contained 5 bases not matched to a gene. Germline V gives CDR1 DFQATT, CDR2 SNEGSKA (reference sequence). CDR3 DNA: TGCAGTGCTAGTAGCGGGAGTATCCACGAGCAGTACTTC. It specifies CSASSGSIHEQYF.

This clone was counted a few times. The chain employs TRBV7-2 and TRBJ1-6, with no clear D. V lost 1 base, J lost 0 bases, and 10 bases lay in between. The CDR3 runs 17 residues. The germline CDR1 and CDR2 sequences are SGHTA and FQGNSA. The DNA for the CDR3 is TGTGCCAGCAGCTTAGGGTTTTTTAGCTCCTATAATTCACCCCTCCACTTT. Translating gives CASSLGFFSSYNSPLHF.

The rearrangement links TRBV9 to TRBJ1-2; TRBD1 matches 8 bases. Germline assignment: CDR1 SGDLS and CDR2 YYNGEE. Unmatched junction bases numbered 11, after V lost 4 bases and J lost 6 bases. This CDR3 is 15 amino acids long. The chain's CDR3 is CASSLTGGAGDGYTF. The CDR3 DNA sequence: TGTGCCAGCAGCCTCACAGGGGGGGCAGGGGATGGCTACACCTTC.

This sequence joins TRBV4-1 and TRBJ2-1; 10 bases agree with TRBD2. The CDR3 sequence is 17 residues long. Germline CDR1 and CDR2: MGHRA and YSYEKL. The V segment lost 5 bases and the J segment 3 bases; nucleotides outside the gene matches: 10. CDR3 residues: CASSSPPGTSDYNEQFF. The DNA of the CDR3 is TGCGCCAGCAGCTCACCCCCCGGGACTAGCGACTACAATGAGCAGTTCTTC.

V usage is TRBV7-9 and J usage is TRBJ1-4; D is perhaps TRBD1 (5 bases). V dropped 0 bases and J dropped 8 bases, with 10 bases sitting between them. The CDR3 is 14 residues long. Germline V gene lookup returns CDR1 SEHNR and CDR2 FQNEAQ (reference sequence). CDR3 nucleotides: TGTGCCAGCAGCTTAGCAAGGGGTAACGAAAAACTGTTTTTT. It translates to CASSLARGNEKLFF.

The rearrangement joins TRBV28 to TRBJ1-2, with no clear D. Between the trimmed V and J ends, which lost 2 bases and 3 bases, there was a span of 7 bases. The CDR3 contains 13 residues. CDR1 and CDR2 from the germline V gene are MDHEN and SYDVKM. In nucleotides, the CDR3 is TGTGCCAGCAGTTTAGGACTCGACTATGGCTACACCTTC. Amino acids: CASSLGLDYGYTF.

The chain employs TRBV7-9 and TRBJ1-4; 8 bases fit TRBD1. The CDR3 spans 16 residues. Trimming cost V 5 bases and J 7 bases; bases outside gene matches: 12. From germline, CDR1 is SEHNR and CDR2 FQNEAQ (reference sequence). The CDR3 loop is CASSLSRTGLFEKLFF. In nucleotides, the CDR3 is TGTGCCAGCAGCCTATCCCGGACAGGGTTATTTGAAAAACTGTTTTTT.

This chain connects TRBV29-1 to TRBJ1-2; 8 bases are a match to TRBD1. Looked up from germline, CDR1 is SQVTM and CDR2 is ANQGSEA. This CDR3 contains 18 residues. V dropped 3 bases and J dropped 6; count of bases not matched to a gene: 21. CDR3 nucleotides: TGCAGCGTTGAGCAAAGGGGGACAGGCGATAGTTGGAGGGATGGCTACACCTTC. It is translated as CSVEQRGTGDSWRDGYTF.

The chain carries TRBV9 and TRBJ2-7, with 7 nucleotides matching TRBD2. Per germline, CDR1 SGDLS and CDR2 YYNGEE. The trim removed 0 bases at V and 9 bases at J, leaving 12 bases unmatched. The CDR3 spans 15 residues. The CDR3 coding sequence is TGTGCCAGCAGCGTAGTTGGGGAGGGAAAGGGCCCGCAGTACTTC. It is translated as CASSVVGEGKGPQYF.

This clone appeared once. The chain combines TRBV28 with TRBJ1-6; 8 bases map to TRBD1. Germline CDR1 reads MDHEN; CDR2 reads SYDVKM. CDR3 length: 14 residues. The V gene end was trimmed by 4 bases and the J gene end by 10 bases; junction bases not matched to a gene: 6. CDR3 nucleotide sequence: TGTGCCAGCAGTTCGGGACAGGCTCGCTCACCCCTCCACTTT. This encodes CASSSGQARSPLHF.

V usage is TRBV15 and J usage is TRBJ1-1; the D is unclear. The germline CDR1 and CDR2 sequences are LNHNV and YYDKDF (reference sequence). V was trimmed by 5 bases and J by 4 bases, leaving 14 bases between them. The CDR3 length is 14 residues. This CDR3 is CATSLEGGFTEAFF. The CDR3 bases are TGTGCCACCAGCCTAGAGGGAGGGTTCACTGAAGCTTTCTTT.